A single sample is the source of the 12 T cell receptor beta chains below, sequenced in a study of T cell responses to AZD1222 COVID-19 vaccine (dated by TCRdb to the early 2020s). The sample's time point label, decoded: about 28 days (+/-7) after the second vaccine dose. Library preparation employed the immunoSEQ multiplex PCR assay. This immuneACCESS table, as held by TCRdb, lists in-frame sequences with V and J called but not all clones. Of the missing ones, under half trace to an unresolved V gene in checked studies; the others have no known cause. This sample comprises nearly 110,000 clones, around 90% of them detected only once. The top ten hold roughly 8% of the sample. Sequencing used peripheral blood, obtained 28 days after the second AZD1222 dose. The receptors were sampled from an adult who received the AZD1222 COVID-19 vaccine.

This chain links TRBV5-6 with TRBJ1-2; TRBD1 might be the D (5 bases). Trimming pared 2 bases from V and 1 base from J, leaving 6 bases between. Germline V CDR1 and CDR2: SGHDT, YYEEEE. The CDR3 is made up of 13 amino acids. The CDR3: CASSFQGNYGYTF. The CDR3 DNA sequence: TGTGCCAGCAGCTTTCAGGGTAACTATGGCTACACCTTC.

The chain uses TRBV19 and TRBJ2-3; D could derive from TRBD1 or TRBD2 (5 bases each). Trimming shortened V by 4 bases and J by 0 bases, and 11 bases separated the two germline ends. Germline CDR1 and CDR2: LNHDA and SQIVND (reference sequence). This CDR3 has 15 amino acids. CDR3 in amino acids: CASSTYRTSTDTQYF. In DNA form, the CDR3 reads TGTGCCAGTAGTACATACAGGACTAGCACAGATACGCAGTATTTT.

V and J are TRBV5-1 and TRBJ1-4; TRBD1 matches at 9 bases. Per germline, CDR1 SGHRS and CDR2 YFSETQ. Trimming removed 2 bases from V and 5 bases from J; junction bases left unmatched: 4. The CDR3 extends over 15 amino acids. CDR3 nucleotides: TGCGCCAGCAGCTTAGGGGACAGGGTAAATGAAAAACTGTTTTTT. As protein: CASSLGDRVNEKLFF.

CDR3 sequence: CASGPGHVLDEQYF. CDR3 DNA sequence: TGTGCTAGTGGTCCTGGACATGTGTTAGACGAGCAGTACTTC. This chain links TRBV12-5 with TRBJ2-7; the D gene is possibly TRBD1 (5 bases). V was clipped by 5 bases and J by 5 bases, with 16 bases between them. The CDR3 is 14 amino acids. CDR1 is LGHNT, CDR2 FRNRAP, per germline.

Points on this clone: Other DNA sequences within the sample encode an identical CDR3. The chain joins TRBV3-1 (or the pseudogene TRBV3-2) to TRBJ1-5, with D unclear. V was pared by 1 base and J by 1 base, with 5 bases between. Germline V gives CDR1 LGHDT, CDR2 YNNKEL (reference sequence). The CDR3 consists of 14 residues. The chain's CDR3 is CASSQGGSNQPQHF. CDR3 coding DNA: TGTGCCAGCAGCCAAGGAGGGAGCAATCAGCCCCAGCATTTT.

The gene calls are TRBV3-1 (or the pseudogene TRBV3-2) and TRBJ2-7, with D perhaps matching TRBD1 or TRBD2 (5 bases each). Germline lookup yields CDR1 LGHDT and CDR2 YNNKEL (reference sequence). The CDR3 spans 13 residues. V was trimmed by 1 base and J by 4 bases, leaving 8 bases between them. CDR3 coding DNA: TGTGCCAGCAGCCAAGGGGGACGATACGAGCAGTACTTC. Translating gives CASSQGGRYEQYF.

The chain recombines TRBV5-1 with TRBJ2-5; D might be TRBD1 or TRBD2, each matching 5 bases. The CDR3 loop spans 15 amino acids. The germline CDR1 and CDR2 sequences are SGHRS and YFSETQ. Trimming cost V 4 bases and J 1 base, with 14 bases left between them. CDR3 sequence: CASSGITGTQETQYF. The CDR3 coding sequence is TGCGCCAGCAGCGGGATTACCGGGACCCAAGAGACCCAGTACTTC.

V and J are TRBV11-2 and TRBJ1-1, with a possible D match to TRBD1 (6 bases). V was cut by 5 bases and J by 4 bases, with 14 bases left in between. Germline loops: CDR1 SGHAT, CDR2 FQNNGV. The CDR3 length is 14 residues. The CDR3 bases are TGTGCCAGCAGCACCACAGGGTGGGGCACTGAAGCTTTCTTT. Translated, it gives CASSTTGWGTEAFF.

V is TRBV7-9 and J is TRBJ2-2, with a weak D call TRBD1 (5 bases). Germline lookup yields CDR1 SEHNR and CDR2 FQNEAQ (reference sequence). This CDR3 is built from 15 residues. V was cut by 5 bases and J by 4 bases, with 14 bases left in between. The CDR3 nucleotides are TGTGCCAGCAGCCCCCAGGGTCAGGGCACCGGGGAGCTGTTTTTT. It is translated as CASSPQGQGTGELFF.

This sequence joins TRBV5-8 and TRBJ2-7; D is perhaps TRBD1 or TRBD2 (5 bases each). V gave up 2 bases and J gave up 7 bases, with 16 bases separating them. Germline CDR1 reads SGHTS; CDR2 reads YDEGEE. CDR3 length: 14 residues. The CDR3 spells CASSFRDQKKEQYF. Here the CDR3 DNA reads TGTGCCAGCAGCTTCCGGGACCAAAAAAAGGAGCAGTACTTC. Full variable domain (rest looked up from reference TRBV5-8 and TRBJ2-7): EAGVTQSPTHLIKTRGQQATLRCSPISGHTSVYWYQQALGLGLQFLLWYDEGEERNRGNFPPRFSGRQFPNYSSELNVNALELEDSALYLCASSFRDQKKEQYFGPGTRLTVT.

V usage is TRBV19 and J usage is TRBJ2-3, with D possibly being TRBD2 (7 bases). The CDR3 sequence is 17 residues long. Germline CDR1 LNHDA, CDR2 SQIVND (reference sequence). The germline V and J ends were trimmed by 10 bases and 5 bases, with 28 bases remaining between them. CDR3 region: CATLLPGAGARLDTQYF. Written as DNA, the CDR3 is TGTGCCACCCTTCTGCCGGGCGCGGGGGCCCGGCTAGATACGCAGTATTTT. The full variable domain, in which reference TRBV19 and TRBJ2-3 provide the parts outside the CDR3, is DGGITQSPKYLFRKEGQNVTLSCEQNLNHDAMYWYRQDPGQGLRLIYYSQIVNDFQKGDIAEGYSVSREKKESFPLTVTSAQKNPTAFYLCATLLPGAGARLDTQYFGPGTRLTVL.

The V and J genes are TRBV25-1 and TRBJ2-7, with 10 bases aligning to TRBD1. The CDR3 has 13 residues. The germline V gene encodes CDR1 MGHDK and CDR2 SYGVNS. With 6 bases clipped from V and 3 bases from J, the junction kept 2 bases outside the gene matches. The CDR3 is CASRGTGVYEQYF. CDR3 DNA sequence: TGTGCCAGCAGGGGGACAGGGGTCTACGAGCAGTACTTC.